Given below is one T cell receptor beta chain in context. Trimming cost V 6 bases and J 8 bases, with 13 bases left between them. Germline assignment: CDR1 GTSNPN and CDR2 SVGIG (reference sequence). The CDR3 runs 12 residues. The data were taken from a study of radiation and T cells in renal cell carcinoma. Study-wide context: Nephrectomy followed 15 Gy stereotactic body radiation by 4 weeks.

Libraries were prepared by immunoSEQ multiplex PCR; TCRdb keeps only in-frame clonotypes and omits some of them. The sample lists 120,000 or so clones; 70% to 90% were seen once. As for time point: blood 2 weeks post-SBRT. Treatment reported: 15 Gy SBRT to primary tumor, nephrectomy 4 weeks later. Radiation-treated patients gave blood at baseline, week 2 and week 4. The sequence derives from a woman between 65 and 79 years old with renal cell carcinoma. The source material was blood, sampled from a patient whose treatment included radiotherapy and nephrectomy. The chain employs TRBV30 and TRBJ1-4; D perhaps matches TRBD1 (6 bases). The CDR3 loop reads CACSGTKEKLFF. CDR3 bases: TGTGCCTGCTCCGGGACAAAGGAAAAACTGTTTTTT.